This entry lists 30 T cell receptor beta chains sequenced from one sample in a study of blood T cell repertoires in COVID-19. The method was immunoSEQ multiplex PCR; TCRdb's version includes in-frame clones alone and lacks a portion of them. This table has more than 250,000 clones, about nine tenths appearing once. The specimen was peripheral blood. The receptor source for this set is a man between 45 and 60 years old with active or convalescent COVID-19.

V and J are TRBV10-3 and TRBJ2-3; D not certain. Trimming shortened V by 5 bases and J by 5 bases, and 14 bases separated the two germline ends. CDR3 length: 14 residues. CDR1 is ENHRY, CDR2 SYGVKD, per germline. In nucleotides, the CDR3 is TGTGCCATCAGTATAAGCGTACGTGGAGATACGCAGTATTTT. It encodes CAISISVRGDTQYF.

The chain is built from TRBV4-2 and TRBJ1-2, with TRBD1 matching over 7 bases. From germline, CDR1 is LGHNA and CDR2 YNFKEQ. This CDR3 spans 14 amino acids. With V trimmed by 6 bases and J by 3 bases, 7 bases remained unmatched. CDR3 sequence reads: CASSPTQGDYGYTF. In DNA, the CDR3 is TGTGCCAGCAGTCCTACCCAGGGGGACTATGGCTACACCTTC.

The chain combines TRBV5-4 with TRBJ2-7, with TRBD1 matching 7 bases. Germline CDR1 is SGHNT and CDR2 is YYREEE (reference sequence). CDR3 length: 14 amino acids. Trimming cost V 5 bases and J 0 bases; bases outside gene matches: 5. The chain's CDR3 is CASSLGGSSYEQYF. CDR3 nucleotide sequence: TGTGCCAGCAGTTTAGGGGGCAGCTCCTACGAGCAGTACTTC. Full variable domain (outside the CDR3, taken from reference TRBV5-4 and TRBJ2-7): ETGVTQSPTHLIKTRGQQVTLRCSSQSGHNTVSWYQQALGQGPQFIFQYYREEENGRGNFPPRFSGLQFPNYSSELNVNALELDDSALYLCASSLGGSSYEQYFGPGTRLTVT.

This chain joins TRBV4-3 and TRBJ2-2; D is uncertain. Trimming left V 0 bases short and J 3 bases short, with 5 bases between. The CDR3 loop spans 14 amino acids. In germline, CDR1 is LGHNA, CDR2 YSLEER. The CDR3 protein is CASSQDRYTGELFF. For the CDR3, the DNA is TGCGCCAGCAGCCAAGATCGGTACACCGGGGAGCTGTTTTTT.

The rearrangement links TRBV5-1 to TRBJ2-4; 8 bases agree with TRBD1. The CDR3 runs 15 residues. V lost 3 bases and J lost 1; bases outside the gene matches: 3. Germline CDR1 SGHRS, CDR2 YFSETQ. The CDR3 is CASSSQGAAKNIQYF. CDR3 DNA sequence: TGCGCCAGCAGCTCTCAGGGGGCCGCCAAAAACATTCAGTACTTC. Full variable domain (missing parts from reference TRBV5-1 and TRBJ2-4): KAGVTQTPRYLIKTRGQQVTLSCSPISGHRSVSWYQQTPGQGLQFLFEYFSETQRNKGNFPGRFSGRQFSNSRSEMNVSTLELGDSALYLCASSSQGAAKNIQYFGAGTRLSVL.

The chain employs TRBV4-2 and TRBJ2-1, with 7 bases lining up with TRBD2. CDR3 length equals 13 residues. The V gene end was trimmed by 2 bases and the J gene end by 9 bases; junction bases not matched to a gene: 4. The germline V gene encodes CDR1 LGHNA and CDR2 YNFKEQ. The CDR3 region is CASSQQREGEQFF. The DNA for the CDR3 is TGTGCCAGCAGCCAACAGCGGGAAGGTGAGCAGTTCTTC.

The chain recombines TRBV4-3 with TRBJ1-5, with D possibly TRBD1 on 5 matching bases. Germline V gene data show CDR1 as LGHNA and CDR2 as YSLEER. The CDR3 totals 16 residues. Trimming removed 0 bases from V and 4 bases from J, with 13 bases in between. The CDR3 loop is CASSQEGAASNQPQHF. CDR3 sequence (DNA): TGCGCCAGCAGCCAAGAAGGGGCAGCTTCTAATCAGCCCCAGCATTTT.

The J gene is TRBJ2-5, the V gene TRBV27; 7 positions match TRBD2. This CDR3 is built from 15 residues. The V gene end was trimmed by 5 bases and the J gene end by 2 bases; junction bases not matched to a gene: 8. CDR1 and CDR2 (germline): MNHEY, SMNVEV (reference sequence). CDR3 residues: CASSLNRGVQETQYF. CDR3 in DNA: TGTGCCAGCAGTCTAAACCGGGGGGTACAAGAGACCCAGTACTTC.

The J gene is TRBJ1-1, the V gene TRBV30, with 9 bases lining up with TRBD1. The CDR3 is made up of 15 amino acids. J lost 4 bases, V lost 0 bases, and 6 bases had no gene match. From germline, CDR1 is GTSNPN and CDR2 SVGIG (reference sequence). The CDR3 DNA reads TGTGCCTGGAGTGTACAGGGGGCGCAGGGCACTGAAGCTTTCTTT. Translating gives CAWSVQGAQGTEAFF.

The gene calls are TRBV11-2 and TRBJ1-1; D may be TRBD1 (5 bases). The CDR3 consists of 16 residues. The germline CDR1 and CDR2 sequences are SGHAT and FQNNGV. The V end was cut by 5 bases, the J end by 3 bases, with 19 bases between. DNA of the CDR3: TGTGCCAGCAGCCCCGAAAGGTGGCAGGGCGACACTGAAGCTTTCTTT. Amino acids: CASSPERWQGDTEAFF.

The table lists this clone with a count of one. V gene TRBV5-1 combines with J gene TRBJ2-2, with a weak D call TRBD2 (7 bases). Trimming left V 4 bases short and J 6 bases short, with 22 bases between. The CDR3 extends over 17 amino acids. Germline V gene data show CDR1 as SGHRS and CDR2 as YFSETQ. The CDR3 DNA follows: TGCGCCAGCAGCCCATCGATAAGCAGGGGAGGGTCCGGGGAGCTGTTTTTT. The encoded protein is CASSPSISRGGSGELFF.

The chain recombines TRBV6-5 with TRBJ1-2; D is perhaps TRBD1 (6 bases). Germline values: CDR1 MNHEY, CDR2 SVGAGI. The CDR3 length is 11 residues. Trimming left V 8 bases short and J 5 bases short, with 9 bases between. CDR3 loop: CASRTAYGYTF. The CDR3, as DNA: TGTGCCAGCCGGACAGCTTATGGCTACACCTTC.

V gene TRBV29-1 combines with J gene TRBJ2-6; TRBD1 agrees at 7 bases. V lost 6 bases, J lost 1 base, and 0 bases stayed unmatched. Germline assignment: CDR1 SQVTM and CDR2 ANQGSEA. The CDR3 contains 13 residues. The CDR3 DNA follows: TGCAGCGTGGGACAGTCTGGGGCCAACGTCCTGACTTTC. Its translation is CSVGQSGANVLTF.

This clone has a handful of counts. V and J are TRBV6-4 and TRBJ1-1, with D perhaps matching TRBD1 (6 bases). This CDR3 spans 14 amino acids. V was shortened by 6 bases and J by 1 base, with 12 bases between the two germline ends. Germline V gene data show CDR1 as MRHNA and CDR2 as SNTAGT. The DNA for the CDR3 is TGTGCCAGCAGGGTCGAGACAGGGAACACTGAAGCTTTCTTT. It translates to CASRVETGNTEAFF.

J is TRBJ1-2 and V is TRBV6-6, with TRBD1 matching 12 bases. The junction had 2 bases not matched to a gene; V was cut back by 2 bases and J by 7 bases. CDR3 size: 14 residues. In germline, CDR1 is MNHNY, CDR2 SVGAGI (reference sequence). The CDR3 DNA sequence: TGTGCCAGCAGTTACGGGACAGGGGGCGGTGGCTACACCTTC. It is translated as CASSYGTGGGGYTF.

The sample holds one count of this clone. The V gene is TRBV27, the J gene TRBJ2-2; 7 bases agree with TRBD2. Germline V CDR1 and CDR2: MNHEY, SMNVEV (reference sequence). The trim removed 2 bases at V and 7 bases at J, leaving 7 bases unmatched. The CDR3 is 15 residues long. In DNA form, the CDR3 reads TGTGCCAGCAGTTTAATTTCCGGGGGGAGCGGGGAGCTGTTTTTT. As protein: CASSLISGGSGELFF.

This clone has a handful of counts. V usage is TRBV28 and J usage is TRBJ1-1, with TRBD1 matching 7 bases. The germline V gene encodes CDR1 MDHEN and CDR2 SYDVKM. V lost 6 bases to trimming and J lost 5 bases; unmatched junction nucleotides: 9. The CDR3 has 14 residues. The CDR3 loop reads CASRPQGRGTEAFF. The CDR3 coding sequence is TGTGCCAGCAGACCACAGGGGAGAGGAACTGAAGCTTTCTTT.

CDR3 sequence: CASSPSGGAPETQYF. In DNA, the CDR3 is TGTGCCAGCAGTCCTAGCGGGGGGGCCCCTGAGACCCAGTACTTC. The chain links TRBV3-1 (or the pseudogene TRBV3-2) to TRBJ2-5; 12 nucleotides align to TRBD2. The CDR3 length is 15 residues. Germline assignment: CDR1 LGHDT and CDR2 YNNKEL (reference sequence). V shed 6 bases, J shed 5 bases, and the junction held 7 bases outside the gene matches.

J is TRBJ1-3 and V is TRBV19; D may be TRBD1 (6 bases). V was pared by 7 bases and J by 4 bases, with 14 bases between. In germline, CDR1 is LNHDA, CDR2 SQIVND (reference sequence). The CDR3 totals 14 residues. The DNA for the CDR3 is TGTGCCAGTATTCGGACAGTGAAGGGAAACACCATATATTTT. Protein product: CASIRTVKGNTIYF.

The V call is TRBV9, the J call TRBJ2-3, with 9 nucleotides matching TRBD2. The trim removed 3 bases at V and 4 bases at J, leaving 9 bases unmatched. CDR1 is SGDLS and CDR2 is YYNGEE in the germline V gene. This CDR3 spans 16 amino acids. The CDR3: CASSARLAVTADTQYF. The CDR3 nucleotides read TGTGCCAGCAGCGCCAGACTAGCGGTGACCGCAGATACGCAGTATTTT.

The genes are TRBV4-2 and TRBJ2-1; 10 nucleotides match TRBD2. With V trimmed by 3 bases and J by 7 bases, 9 bases remained unmatched. This CDR3 comprises 16 residues. Germline CDR1 and CDR2: LGHNA and YNFKEQ. This CDR3 is CASSQPAGGLGNEQFF. In DNA, the CDR3 is TGTGCCAGCAGCCAGCCAGCGGGGGGGCTGGGGAATGAGCAGTTCTTC.

The genes are TRBV5-5 and TRBJ2-7, with D possibly being TRBD1 (5 bases). The germline V gene has CDR1 SGHKS and CDR2 YYEKEE (reference sequence). Deletions cut 0 bases from V and 3 bases from J, with 10 bases between. The CDR3 has 14 amino acids. The CDR3 spells CASSLVAGHYEQYF. CDR3 coding DNA: TGTGCCAGCAGCTTGGTGGCAGGGCACTACGAGCAGTACTTC.

This clone was observed once. The chain joins TRBV5-1 to TRBJ1-2; D unresolved. V lost 6 bases, J lost 0 bases, and 15 bases lay in between. CDR1 and CDR2 from the germline V gene are SGHRS and YFSETQ. This CDR3 region has 15 residues. CDR3 loop: CASTKTDGANYGYTF. The DNA for the CDR3 is TGCGCCAGCACCAAAACCGACGGAGCTAACTATGGCTACACCTTC.

The rearrangement links TRBV28 to TRBJ1-1, with 8 bases identical to TRBD1. V was clipped by 5 bases and J by 10 bases; unmatched bases: 15. The CDR3 contains 15 residues. CDR1 is MDHEN and CDR2 is SYDVKM in the germline V gene. In nucleotides, the CDR3 is TGTGCCAGCAGTCGTCCCCCGGACAGGGTTGGACGAGCTTTCTTT. Protein product: CASSRPPDRVGRAFF.

The chain uses TRBV6-6 and TRBJ2-2; TRBD1 aligns across 8 bases. The junction had 5 bases not matched to a gene; V was cut back by 2 bases and J by 6 bases. CDR3 size: 15 residues. In germline, CDR1 is MNHNY, CDR2 SVGAGI (reference sequence). In DNA form, the CDR3 reads TGTGCCAGCAGTTACCCGACAGGGGATGCCGGGGAGCTGTTTTTT. Translated, it gives CASSYPTGDAGELFF.

The chain combines TRBV4-3 with TRBJ2-7; 11 positions agree with TRBD1. V shed 0 bases, J shed 6 bases, and the junction held 7 bases outside the gene matches. This CDR3 is 16 amino acids long. Looked up from germline, CDR1 is LGHNA and CDR2 is YSLEER. The CDR3 loop is CASSQDFRTGGSEQYF. In DNA, the CDR3 is TGCGCCAGCAGCCAAGATTTCCGGACAGGGGGCTCCGAGCAGTACTTC.

This clone has just one count. The chain joins TRBV27 to TRBJ1-2; tentative D call: TRBD1 (6 bases). V lost 5 bases to trimming and J lost 8 bases, with 15 bases between them. CDR3 length: 13 amino acids. Germline V gene sequence: CDR1 MNHEY, CDR2 SMNVEV (reference sequence). CDR3 in DNA: TGTGCCAGCAGTCCCCTTACAGGGTTCGGCTACACCTTC. Translating gives CASSPLTGFGYTF.

This chain uses TRBV14 with TRBJ2-4, with D maybe TRBD1 (5 bases). Trimming took 4 bases from V and 6 from J, leaving 10 bases between them. The CDR3 spans 13 residues. The germline V gene has CDR1 SGHDN and CDR2 FVKESK. The CDR3: CASSPLQGNIQYF. CDR3 nucleotide sequence: TGTGCCAGCAGCCCCCTTCAGGGAAACATTCAGTACTTC.

The V call is TRBV5-1, the J call TRBJ1-4; weak D call: TRBD1 (6 bases). Trimming removed 7 bases from V and 3 bases from J, with 16 bases in between. The CDR3 runs to 15 residues. CDR1 SGHRS and CDR2 YFSETQ come from the germline V gene. The CDR3 is CASSDTGSPNEKLFF. The CDR3 nucleotides are TGCGCCAGCTCGGACACAGGGTCCCCTAATGAAAAACTGTTTTTT. Full variable domain (remainder filled in from reference TRBV5-1 and TRBJ1-4): KAGVTQTPRYLIKTRGQQVTLSCSPISGHRSVSWYQQTPGQGLQFLFEYFSETQRNKGNFPGRFSGRQFSNSRSEMNVSTLELGDSALYLCASSDTGSPNEKLFFGSGTQLSVL.

The chain recombines TRBV5-5 with TRBJ1-5; 8 positions agree with TRBD1. V shed 4 bases and J 2 bases; nucleotides not matched to a gene: 8. This CDR3 is built from 16 residues. The germline V gene has CDR1 SGHKS and CDR2 YYEKEE (reference sequence). The CDR3 DNA follows: TGTGCCAGCAGCGCCAGGACAGGGATTCGCAATCAGCCCCAGCATTTT. Translation: CASSARTGIRNQPQHF.